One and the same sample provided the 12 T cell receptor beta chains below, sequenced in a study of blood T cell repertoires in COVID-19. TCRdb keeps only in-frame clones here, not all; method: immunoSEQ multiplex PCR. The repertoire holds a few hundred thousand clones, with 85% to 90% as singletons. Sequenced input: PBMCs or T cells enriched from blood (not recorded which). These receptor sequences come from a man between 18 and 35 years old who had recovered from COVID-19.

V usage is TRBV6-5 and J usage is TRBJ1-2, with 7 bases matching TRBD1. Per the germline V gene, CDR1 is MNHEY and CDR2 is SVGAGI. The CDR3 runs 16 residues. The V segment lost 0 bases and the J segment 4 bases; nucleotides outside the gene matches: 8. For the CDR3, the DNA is TGTGCCAGCAGTTACTCTGGATCTGGGACAGTCTATGGCTACACCTTC. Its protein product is CASSYSGSGTVYGYTF.

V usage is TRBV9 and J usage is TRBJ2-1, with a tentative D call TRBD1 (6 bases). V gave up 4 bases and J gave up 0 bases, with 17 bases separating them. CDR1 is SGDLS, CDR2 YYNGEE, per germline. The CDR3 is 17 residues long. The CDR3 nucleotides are TGTGCCAGCAGCCCCCCCAGGGGCCGCAGCTCCTACAATGAGCAGTTCTTC. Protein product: CASSPPRGRSSYNEQFF. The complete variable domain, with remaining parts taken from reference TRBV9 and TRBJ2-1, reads DSGVTQTPKHLITATGQRVTLRCSPRSGDLSVYWYQQSLDQGLQFLIQYYNGEERAKGNILERFSAQQFPDLHSELNLSSLELGDSALYFCASSPPRGRSSYNEQFFGPGTRLTVL.

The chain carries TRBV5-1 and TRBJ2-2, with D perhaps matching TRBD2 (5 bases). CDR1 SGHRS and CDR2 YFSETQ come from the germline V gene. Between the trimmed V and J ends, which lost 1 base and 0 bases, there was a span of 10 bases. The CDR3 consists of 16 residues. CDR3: CASSLRGRSNTGELFF. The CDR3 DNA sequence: TGCGCCAGCAGCTTGAGAGGGCGGTCGAACACCGGGGAGCTGTTTTTT.

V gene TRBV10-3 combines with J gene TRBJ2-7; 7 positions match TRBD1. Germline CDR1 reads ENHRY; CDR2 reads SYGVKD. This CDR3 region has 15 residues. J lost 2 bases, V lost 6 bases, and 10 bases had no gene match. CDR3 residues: CAISREGAATYEQYF. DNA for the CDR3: TGTGCCATCAGCCGAGAGGGGGCCGCAACCTACGAGCAGTACTTC.

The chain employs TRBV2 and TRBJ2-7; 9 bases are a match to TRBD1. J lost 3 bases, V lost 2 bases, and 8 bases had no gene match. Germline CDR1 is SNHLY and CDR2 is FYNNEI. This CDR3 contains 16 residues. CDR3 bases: TGTGCCAGCAGTGAACCCACAGGGGGCGCTTTCTACGAGCAGTACTTC. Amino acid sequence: CASSEPTGGAFYEQYF.

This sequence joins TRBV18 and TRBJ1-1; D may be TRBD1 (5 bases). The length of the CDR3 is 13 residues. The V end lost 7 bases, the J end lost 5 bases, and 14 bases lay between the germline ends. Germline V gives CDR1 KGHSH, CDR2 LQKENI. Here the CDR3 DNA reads TGTGCCAGCTTCAGGGAATCGGTTACTGAAGCTTTCTTT. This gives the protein CASFRESVTEAFF.

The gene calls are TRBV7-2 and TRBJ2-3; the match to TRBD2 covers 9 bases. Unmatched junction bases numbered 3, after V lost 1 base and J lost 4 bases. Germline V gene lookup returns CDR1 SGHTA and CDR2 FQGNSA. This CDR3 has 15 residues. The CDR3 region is CASSLGLAGSDTQYF. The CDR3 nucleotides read TGTGCCAGCAGCTTAGGGCTAGCGGGATCAGATACGCAGTATTTT.

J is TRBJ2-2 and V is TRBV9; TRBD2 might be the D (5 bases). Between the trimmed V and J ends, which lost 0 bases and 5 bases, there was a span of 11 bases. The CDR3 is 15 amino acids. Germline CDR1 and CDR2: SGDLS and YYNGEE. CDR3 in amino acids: CASSVGPAETGELFF. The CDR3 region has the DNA TGTGCCAGCAGCGTAGGCCCAGCGGAGACCGGGGAGCTGTTTTTT.

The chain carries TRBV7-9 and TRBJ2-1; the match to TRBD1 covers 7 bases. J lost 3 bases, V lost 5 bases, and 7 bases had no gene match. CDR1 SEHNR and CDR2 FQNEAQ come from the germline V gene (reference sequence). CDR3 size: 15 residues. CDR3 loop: CASSPKTGNYNEQFF. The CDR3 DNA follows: TGTGCCAGCAGCCCAAAGACAGGGAACTACAATGAGCAGTTCTTC.

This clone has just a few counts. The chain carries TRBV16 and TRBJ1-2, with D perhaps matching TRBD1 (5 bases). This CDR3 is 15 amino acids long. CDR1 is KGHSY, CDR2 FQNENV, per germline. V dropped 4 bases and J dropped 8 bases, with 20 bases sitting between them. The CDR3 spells CASSRLGEGDDGYTF. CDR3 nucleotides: TGTGCCAGCAGCCGACTGGGGGAGGGCGACGACGGCTACACCTTC.

As DNA, the CDR3 is TGTGCCAGCAGACCAGGGGTAGCGGGAGATACGCAGTATTTT. It yields the protein CASRPGVAGDTQYF. V is TRBV27 and J is TRBJ2-3; maybe TRBD2 (7 bases). The CDR3 sequence is 14 residues long. V lost 6 bases and J 5 bases, leaving 15 bases between the germline ends. Germline V gene data show CDR1 as MNHEY and CDR2 as SMNVEV (reference sequence).

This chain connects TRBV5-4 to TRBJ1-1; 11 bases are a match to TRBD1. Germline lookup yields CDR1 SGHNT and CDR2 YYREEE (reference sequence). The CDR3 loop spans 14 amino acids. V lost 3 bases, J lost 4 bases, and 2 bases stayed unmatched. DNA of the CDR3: TGTGCCAGCAGCTGGGACAGGGGGAGCACTGAAGCTTTCTTT. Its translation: CASSWDRGSTEAFF.